Here is one TCR beta chain with its context. The repertoire was sequenced with immunoSEQ multiplex PCR; TCRdb's copy has only in-frame clones and lacks some. The table lists 63,000 or so clones, around 82% of them singletons. This sample stems from a study of OX40 agonist ivuxolimab in advanced cancers. The starting material was CD4+ or CD8+ T cells sorted from blood, obtained in a trial of the OX40 agonist ivuxolimab. This sequence originates from an adult with an advanced solid tumor such as melanoma, head and neck, liver or kidney cancer.

The CDR3 nucleotides read TGCGCCAGCAGCGGGGGCGGGAACACCGGGGAGCTGTTTTTT. Its translation: CASSGGGNTGELFF. The chain joins TRBV5-1 to TRBJ2-2; D perhaps matches TRBD1 (6 bases). CDR3 size: 14 residues. The V end lost 4 bases, the J end lost 1 base, and 8 bases lay between the germline ends. Germline values: CDR1 SGHRS, CDR2 YFSETQ.